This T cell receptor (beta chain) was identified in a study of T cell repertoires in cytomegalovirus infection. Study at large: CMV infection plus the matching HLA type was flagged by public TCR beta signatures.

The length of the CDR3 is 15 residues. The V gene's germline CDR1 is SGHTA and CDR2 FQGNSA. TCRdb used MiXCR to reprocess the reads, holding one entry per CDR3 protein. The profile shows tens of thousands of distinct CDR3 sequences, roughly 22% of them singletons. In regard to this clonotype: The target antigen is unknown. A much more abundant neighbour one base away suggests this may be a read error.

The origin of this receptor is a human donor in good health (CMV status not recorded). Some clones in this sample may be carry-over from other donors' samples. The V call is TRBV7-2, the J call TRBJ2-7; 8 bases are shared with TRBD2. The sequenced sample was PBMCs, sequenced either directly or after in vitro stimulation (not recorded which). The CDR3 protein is CASSSQGSGNYEQHF. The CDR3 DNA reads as TGTGCCAGCAGCTCCCAGGGTAGCGGGAACTACGAGCAGCACTTC.